The present entry profiles one T cell receptor beta chain with its context. Its antigen is as yet unknown. This sample is part of a study of blood T cells in healthy people across ages. The use of a sample-barcoded 5' primer and a J-beta primer mix characterized a second PCR of about 6 to 11 cycles. In TCRdb, the 5' RACE reads were re-called with MiXCR into one record per CDR3 protein. In the table there are around 1,000,000 distinct CDR3 sequences, less than 25% of which are singletons. Study-wide findings and caveats: Per-million-T-cell TCR beta diversity fell roughly linearly with age.

A further study also used this sample, focusing on T cells of mothers and their children.

Sequencing used blood. The receptor was isolated from a girl aged 2 to 10 in good health.

The CDR3 DNA reads as TGCGCCAGCAGCCAAGCGAGGGGGCCTCCCACAGATACGCAGTATTTT. Its translation is CASSQARGPPTDTQYF. The chain joins TRBV4-3 to TRBJ2-3, with 7 bases fitting TRBD1. Trimming cost V 1 base and J 2 bases; bases outside gene matches: 6. The CDR3 covers 16 residues. In germline, CDR1 is LGHNA, CDR2 YSLEER.